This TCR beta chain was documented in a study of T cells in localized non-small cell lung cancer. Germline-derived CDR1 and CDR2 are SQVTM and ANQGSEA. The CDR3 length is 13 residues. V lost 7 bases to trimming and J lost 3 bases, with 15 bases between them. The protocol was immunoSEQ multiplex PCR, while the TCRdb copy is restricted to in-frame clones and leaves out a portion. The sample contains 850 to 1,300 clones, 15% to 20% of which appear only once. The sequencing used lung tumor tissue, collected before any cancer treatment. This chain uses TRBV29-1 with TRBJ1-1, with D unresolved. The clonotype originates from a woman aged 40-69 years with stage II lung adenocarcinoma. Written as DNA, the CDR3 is TGCAGCGCTTTCTCGGGGTCTGACACTGAAGCTTTCTTT. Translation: CSAFSGSDTEAFF.